Listed below are T cell receptor beta chains from one sample, sequenced in a study of CD8+CD57+ T cells in acquired aplastic anemia. TCRdb redid the calling of the reads with MiXCR, one entry per CDR3 protein. This table has hundreds of thousands of distinct CDR3 sequences, approximately 45% appearing once. Sequences were obtained from sorted CD4+, CD8+, or CD8+CD57+ T cells (not recorded which) from PBMCs. Receptor source: a human donor with aplastic anemia. Both conserved end residues are part of each CDR3. D genes are given only for firm matches. The size entry is marked missing in some rows and otherwise reads once, few, many or a size class.

V gene	J gene	D gene	clone size	CDR3 DNA	CDR3 protein
TRBV19	TRBJ2-7	-	many	TGTGCCAGTAGTATTGAGGCGGGCGGCCCAAGGGAGCAGTACTTC	CASSIEAGGPREQYF
TRBV15	TRBJ2-1	-	-	TGTGCCACCAGCAGCCGGGAGTCCTACCCCTACAATGAGCAGTTCTTC	CATSSRESYPYNEQFF
TRBV10-3	TRBJ2-5	TRBD1	-	TGTGCCATCAGTGAGTCGAGGGACAGGGGGGAGACCCAGTACTTC	CAISESRDRGETQYF
TRBV7-9	TRBJ2-7	TRBD1	-	TGTGCCAGCAACCCTAAGGGGGACAGGGTTTCCTACGAGCAGTACTTC	CASNPKGDRVSYEQYF
TRBV6-1	TRBJ1-4	-	many	TGTGCCAGCAGTGAAGCAGGAATCGCAACTAATGAAAAACTGTTTTTT	CASSEAGIATNEKLFF
TRBV30	TRBJ2-1	TRBD1	few	TGTGCCTGGAGTGTCCACCCGACAGGGGCGGATGAGCAGTTCTTC	CAWSVHPTGADEQFF
TRBV4-2	TRBJ1-1	-	many	TGTGCCAGCAGCCAAGGGCACGGGACAGAAGCTTTCTTT	CASSQGHGTEAFF
TRBV29-1	TRBJ2-7	-	-	TGCAGCGTTGAAACCTTAGGGGGCTACGAGCAGTACTTC	CSVETLGGYEQYF
TRBV20-1	TRBJ1-6	-	once	TGCAGTGCTAGGAAACAGATTGACAATTCACCCCTCCACTTT	CSARKQIDNSPLHF
TRBV9	TRBJ2-4	TRBD1	-	TGTGCCAGCAGCGTAGACAGGGGGCCGGGGGCCAAAAACATTCAGTACTTC	CASSVDRGPGAKNIQYF
TRBV20-1	TRBJ2-7	-	-	TGCAGCTTAGATCAGAAAGGATACGAGCAGTACTTC	CSLDQKGYEQYF
TRBV29-1	TRBJ2-5	TRBD1	-	TGCAGCGTGGACCCAGGACAGGGGGTTGGGGAGACCCAGTACTTC	CSVDPGQGVGETQYF
TRBV7-9	TRBJ1-4	-	-	TGTGCCAGCAGCTTAAGGGCAGCAACTAATGAAAAACTGTTTTTT	CASSLRAATNEKLFF
TRBV6-1	TRBJ1-1	TRBD1	many	TGTGCCAGCACGACAGGGTGGAACACTGAAGCTTTCTTT	CASTTGWNTEAFF
TRBV10-2	TRBJ1-2	-	many	TGCGCCACCAATGACGGGGGGAATTTCGGCTACACCTTC	CATNDGGNFGYTF
TRBV2	TRBJ1-1	-	few	TGTGCCAGCAGGGGGGACGGGAACACTGAAGCTTTCTTT	CASRGDGNTEAFF
TRBV19	TRBJ2-1	-	many	TGTGCCAGTAGCACAACTAGTGCTAATGAGCAGTTCTTC	CASSTTSANEQFF
TRBV10-2	TRBJ2-3	TRBD2	-	TGCGCCAGCAGTGAGGTCGTGGCTAGCGGGCGCACAGATACGCAGTATTTT	CASSEVVASGRTDTQYF
TRBV10-1	TRBJ2-7	-	-	TGCGCCATCATGCTTGACCACGAGCAGTACTTC	CAIMLDHEQYF
TRBV9	TRBJ2-7	TRBD2	many	TGTGCCAGCAGCGTTGACCGGACTAGCTACGAGCAGTACTTC	CASSVDRTSYEQYF
TRBV29-1	TRBJ2-7	TRBD1	-	TGCAGCGTTGCCCACGGGACAGCCTGGCGCGAGCAGTACTTC	CSVAHGTAWREQYF
TRBV19	TRBJ1-4	-	-	TGTGCCAGTAGTATAGAGTGGACGTTGGAAAAACTGTTTTTT	CASSIEWTLEKLFF
TRBV15	TRBJ2-6	-	-	TGTGCCACCAGCAGAGATGGGTCCAACGTCCTGACTTTC	CATSRDGSNVLTF
TRBV15	TRBJ1-1	-	many	TGTGCCACCAGCACGTCCGTTAACACTGAAGCTTTCTTT	CATSTSVNTEAFF
TRBV5-6	TRBJ2-1	TRBD1	many	TGTGCCAGCAGCTCCGCATCAATCAACAGGGGGCAGTTCTTC	CASSSASINRGQFF
TRBV27	TRBJ1-1	-	-	TGTGCCAGCAGACCCCAGTTTCTTCAGGCCCTGAACACTGAAGCTTTCTTT	CASRPQFLQALNTEAFF
TRBV9	TRBJ2-7	TRBD2	once	TGTGCCAGCAGCGCCCTAGCGGGCAATCCCTACGAGCAGTACTTC	CASSALAGNPYEQYF
TRBV10-3	TRBJ1-6	-	once	TGTGCCAGCAGAAGGGACATCGATTCACCCCTCCACTTT	CASRRDIDSPLHF
TRBV14	TRBJ2-6	TRBD1	-	TGTGCCAGCAGCCTCGGACAGGGTGGGGCTGGGGCCAACGTCCTGACTTTC	CASSLGQGGAGANVLTF
TRBV5-6	TRBJ2-7	-	many	TGTGCCAGCAGCATCAGTGGCGAGCAGTACTTC	CASSISGEQYF
TRBV2	TRBJ2-1	-	-	TGTGCCAGCTCAGCACCGTGGGCCAATGAGCAGTTCTTC	CASSAPWANEQFF
TRBV11-2	TRBJ1-6	TRBD1	-	TGTGCCAGCAGCTTAGATCTCCTACGGACAGGGACGGGATCACCCCTCCACTTT	CASSLDLLRTGTGSPLHF
TRBV27	TRBJ2-7	-	many	TGTGCCAGCAGTGCTCGACTAGGGGAAAGGCCATACGAGCAGTACTTC	CASSARLGERPYEQYF
TRBV5-5	TRBJ1-1	-	many	TGTGCCAGCAGCTTGCATTCGGGGGCCACTGAAGCTTTCTTT	CASSLHSGATEAFF
TRBV4-1	TRBJ2-5	-	-	TGCGCCGGCAGCCAAGGTCTAGAAGAGACCCAGTACTTC	CAGSQGLEETQYF
TRBV7-9	TRBJ2-5	-	-	-	CASSTNRAAEAFFGQGTQYF
TRBV20-1	TRBJ1-6	TRBD1	-	TGCAGTGCTAGAGCTCAGGCGGGACAGGGGGCCAAATCACCCCTCCACTTT	CSARAQAGQGAKSPLHF
TRBV7-8	TRBJ2-6	-	-	TGTGCCAGCAGCCTAGGGGGAGGGACCTCTGGGGCCAACGTCCTGACTTTC	CASSLGGGTSGANVLTF
TRBV9	TRBJ2-1	-	many	TGTGCCAGCGGGGATTGGGGCACCTCCTACAATGAGCAGTTCTTC	CASGDWGTSYNEQFF
TRBV12-5	TRBJ2-7	-	-	TGTGCCAGCAGCCAAGTTTCAGGGGCGGTCGAGCAGTACTTC	CASSQVSGAVEQYF
TRBV20-1	TRBJ1-2	TRBD1	-	TGCAGTGCTCGAACAGGGGGCTATGGCTACACCTTC	CSARTGGYGYTF
TRBV9	TRBJ2-7	-	-	TGTGCCAGCAGCGTTGCGACAGCCTCCTACGAGCAGTACTTC	CASSVATASYEQYF
TRBV10-3	TRBJ2-2	-	-	TGTGCCATCAAAGGGACCAGAACGAACACCGGGGAGCTGTTTTTT	CAIKGTRTNTGELFF
TRBV20-1	TRBJ1-6	TRBD1	-	TGCAGTGCTAGCTTCGGGACAGGGGATCATTCACCCCTCCACTTT	CSASFGTGDHSPLHF
TRBV20-1	TRBJ1-1	TRBD1	many	TGCAGTGCTACTCCATTTGACAGGGCGGGCACTGAAGCTTTCTTT	CSATPFDRAGTEAFF
TRBV9	TRBJ1-1	TRBD1	few	TGTGCCAGCAGCGTGACCGGGACAGCGAGCACTGAAGCTTTCTTT	CASSVTGTASTEAFF
TRBV2	TRBJ1-5	-	many	TGTGCCAGCAGTGCTACAGAGCCATGGCCCCAGCATTTT	CASSATEPWPQHF
TRBV6-1	TRBJ1-2	-	many	TGTGCCAGCAGTGGTTTAGGGGTTAACTATGGCTACACCTTC	CASSGLGVNYGYTF
TRBV7-8	TRBJ2-3	TRBD1	few	TGTGCCAGCAGCACTGGGACAGGGAACACAGATACGCAGTATTTT	CASSTGTGNTDTQYF
TRBV4-3	TRBJ2-3	TRBD1	-	TGCGCCAGCAGCCAAGATGGTACAGGGGGTAGGCATACGCAGTATTTT	CASSQDGTGGRHTQYF
TRBV9	TRBJ2-1	TRBD1	-	TGTGCCAGCAGTTCAGGGAGACAGGGTTACAATGAGCAGTTCTTC	CASSSGRQGYNEQFF
TRBV29-1	TRBJ2-5	-	-	TGCAGCGTTGAATTGGCGGGGATACAAGAGACCCAGTACTTC	CSVELAGIQETQYF
TRBV20-1	TRBJ1-2	-	-	TGCAGTGCTAGAAGCGGGGATGGCTACACCTTC	CSARSGDGYTF
TRBV7-9	TRBJ2-3	-	-	TGTGCCAGCAGCTTAGCGAGGGGGCGGGAGTTGTCAGATACGCAGTATTTT	CASSLARGRELSDTQYF
TRBV20-1	TRBJ2-5	-	-	TGCAGTGCTCGCGACAGTAATAGACCGGAGACCCAGTACTTC	CSARDSNRPETQYF